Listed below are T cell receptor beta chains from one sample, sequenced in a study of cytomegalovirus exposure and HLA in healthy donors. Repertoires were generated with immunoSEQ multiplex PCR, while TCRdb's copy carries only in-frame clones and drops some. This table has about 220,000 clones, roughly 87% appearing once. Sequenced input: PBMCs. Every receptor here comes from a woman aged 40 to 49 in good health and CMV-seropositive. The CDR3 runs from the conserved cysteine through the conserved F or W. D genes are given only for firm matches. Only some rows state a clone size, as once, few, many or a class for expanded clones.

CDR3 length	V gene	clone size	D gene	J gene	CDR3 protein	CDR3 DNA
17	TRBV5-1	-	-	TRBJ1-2	CASSNGQGGYTGYGYTF	TGCGCCAGCAGCAATGGACAAGGAGGGTACACTGGCTATGGCTACACCTTC
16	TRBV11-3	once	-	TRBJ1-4	CASSLASGHLDEKLFF	TGTGCCAGCAGCTTAGCGTCCGGACACCTTGATGAAAAACTGTTTTTT
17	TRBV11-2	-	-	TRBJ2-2	CASSLERLNSYTGELFF	TGTGCCAGCAGCTTAGAGCGATTGAACAGCTACACCGGGGAGCTGTTTTTT
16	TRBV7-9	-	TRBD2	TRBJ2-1	CASSLTLGLAYDEQFF	TGTGCCAGCAGCTTAACCTTGGGACTAGCGTACGATGAGCAGTTCTTC
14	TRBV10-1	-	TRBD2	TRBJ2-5	CASSKGLAEETQYF	TGCGCCAGCAGTAAAGGACTAGCGGAAGAGACCCAGTACTTC
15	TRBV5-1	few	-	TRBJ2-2	CASSLDRPQTGELFF	TGCGCCAGCAGCCTGGACAGACCCCAAACCGGGGAGCTGTTTTTT
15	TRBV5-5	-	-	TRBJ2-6	CASRLGSSGANVLTF	TGTGCCAGCAGGCTGGGCTCCTCTGGGGCCAACGTCCTGACTTTC
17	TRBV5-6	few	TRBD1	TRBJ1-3	CASSWSTDRVVGNTIYF	TGTGCCAGCAGCTGGAGTACAGACAGGGTGGTGGGAAACACCATATATTTT
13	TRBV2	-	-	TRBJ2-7	CASSVTGSGEQYF	TGTGCCAGCAGTGTTACAGGGTCTGGCGAGCAGTACTTC
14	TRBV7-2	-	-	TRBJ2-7	CASSPETGRYEQYF	TGTGCCAGCAGCCCAGAAACAGGTAGATACGAGCAGTACTTC
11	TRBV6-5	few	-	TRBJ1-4	CASKRNEKLFF	TGTGCCAGCAAGAGGAATGAAAAACTGTTTTTT
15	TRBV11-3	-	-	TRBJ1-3	CASSLGSIPGNTISF	TGTGCCAGCAGCTTGGGCAGCATACCTGGAAACACCATATCTTTT
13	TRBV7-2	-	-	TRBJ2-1	CASSYSRGYEQFF	TGTGCCAGCAGCTATAGTAGAGGGTATGAGCAGTTCTTC
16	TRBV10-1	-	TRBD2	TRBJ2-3	CASLLPSGTSTDTQYF	TGCGCCAGCCTCCTTCCTAGCGGGACGAGCACAGATACGCAGTATTTT
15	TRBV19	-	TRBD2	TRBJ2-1	CASLSGRAGSNEQFF	TGTGCCAGCCTTAGCGGGAGGGCCGGAAGCAATGAGCAGTTCTTC
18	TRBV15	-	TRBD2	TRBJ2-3	CATSRDPLAGLSTDTQYF	TGTGCCACCAGCAGAGATCCACTAGCGGGCCTAAGCACAGATACGCAGTATTTT
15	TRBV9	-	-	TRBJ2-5	CASSVRPLPGETQYF	TGTGCCAGCAGCGTAAGACCCCTCCCGGGGGAGACCCAGTACTTC
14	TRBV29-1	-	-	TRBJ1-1	CSVVTRVGNTEAFF	TGCAGCGTTGTGACCAGGGTAGGGAACACTGAAGCTTTCTTT
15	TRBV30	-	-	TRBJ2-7	CAWSRGSVLTYEQYF	TGTGCCTGGAGCCGAGGGAGCGTATTAACCTACGAGCAGTACTTC
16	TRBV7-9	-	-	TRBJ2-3	CASRGSLAQGTDTQYF	TGTGCCAGCAGGGGGTCCCTCGCCCAGGGGACAGATACGCAGTATTTT